This T cell receptor (beta chain) came from a study of human thymus T cells (dated by TCRdb to the early 2020s). In the study overall: TCR alpha and beta repertoires from roughly 8 infant thymus samples and a few related peripheral blood samples were characterized in the study. The cohort included six male and two female infants, with donor ages spanning 7 to 244 days.

In the case of this clone: The antigen it recognizes is unknown. There are no base qualities to consult, and no much larger clone falls within one base.

The thymus tissue came from surgical resects taken out during corrective cardiac surgery. Donors were immunologically healthy infants undergoing open corrective cardiac surgery for congenital heart defects in Finland. Thymocytes were freed from the tissue by mechanical means and kept at -70 degrees C as pellets of roughly 8.5-31 million cells. Genomic DNA was extracted from frozen cell pellets with a QIAsymphony instrument. CDR1 SGHDT and CDR2 YYEEEE are derived from the germline V gene. The V end loses 5 bases and the J end loses 6 bases, and a stretch of 14 bases separates them. CDR3 length: 13 amino acids, cysteine to phenylalanine. Only CDR3 DNA is held: 39 bases, read in frame from base 1. TCRB and TCRAD loci were amplified from a standardized quantity of quality-controlled genomic DNA using the immunoSEQ multiplex PCR assay. Amplicons spanned the V(D)J region at a length sufficient to cover the CDR3 and identify V and J genes. Amplicon sequencing was performed on an Illumina platform through the commercial immunoSEQ service. The published analysis was carried out like this. Corrections for primer bias and sequencing errors followed previously described methods, while TCRAD and TCRB definitions were based on the IMGT database. The repertoires were analysed using immunoSEQ Analyzer 3.0 and VDJTools for basic statistics, V/J segment usage, diversity estimates, rarefaction and pairwise overlap. Diversity was estimated with Chao1, ChaoE, Efron-Thisted, Shannon and inverse Simpson indices, and also on datasets down-sampled to the smallest sample. For repertoire overlap, CDR3 nucleotide sequence, V gene and J gene had to match strictly, and clustering was done by Jaccard-based multidimensional scaling. This is the immuneACCESS table as TCRdb keeps it, with only in-frame sequences that have V and J called. A part of the clones is gone; compared with another copy, unresolved V genes explain less than half, and the rest is unexplained. Clonal size and the V and J genes are those of that table, whereas D and trimming came from the DNA. The sample yields some 80,000 clones; roughly 97% were counted once. Roughly 0.031% of the sample is taken by the ten largest.

Results and caveats for the whole study, not just this receptor: Both the thymic and the peripheral blood repertoires appeared to show biased V and J gene segment usage. On average, thymus samples yielded about 810,000 unique TCRB clonotypes, whereas blood samples yielded around 88,000. The related research found that thymic TCR repertoires overlapped highly between unrelated individuals.

The sequence was obtained from a boy less than two years old with a congenital heart defect but otherwise immunologically healthy. The rearrangement joined TRBV5-6 to TRBJ1-1; no D gene can be assigned with confidence. The sequenced material came from thymus tissue. The nucleotides are TGTGCCAGCAGGGGAAGGGAAAGGGCTGAAGCTTTCTTT. Its translation reads: CASRGRERAEAFF.